What follows are 21 T cell receptor beta chains derived from one specimen sequenced in a study of T cell responses to AZD1222 COVID-19 vaccine. This table comes from immunoSEQ multiplex PCR, and its TCRdb copy is limited to in-frame clones, with some not included. The data hold approximately 110,000 clones, with 88% observed a single time. The sequencing here drew on peripheral blood, taken on day 0 of AZD1222 vaccination. These receptors originate from an adult in good health.

V is TRBV12-3 or TRBV12-4 and J is TRBJ2-2; 9 nucleotides line up with TRBD1. The length of the CDR3 is 13 residues. V trimming: 6 bases; J trimming: 4 bases; junction bases outside the gene matches: 0. CDR3 nucleotide sequence: TGTGCCAGCAGGGGACAGGGCACCGGGGAGCTGTTTTTT. This codes for CASRGQGTGELFF.

The chain combines TRBV12-5 with TRBJ1-2, with 9 bases aligning to TRBD1. CDR1 is LGHNT, CDR2 FRNRAP, per germline. V was clipped by 6 bases and J by 6 bases; unmatched bases: 8. This CDR3 spans 14 amino acids. The CDR3 here is CASGLDRGLNGYTF. CDR3 DNA sequence: TGTGCTAGTGGCCTGGACAGGGGTCTAAATGGCTACACCTTC. Based on the CDR3 plus reference TRBV12-5 and TRBJ1-2, the full variable domain is DARVTQTPRHKVTEMGQEVTMRCQPILGHNTVFWYRQTMMQGLELLAYFRNRAPLDDSGMPKDRFSAEMPDATLATLKIQPSEPRDSAVYFCASGLDRGLNGYTFGSGTRLTVV.

The chain links TRBV7-8 to TRBJ2-7; maybe TRBD2 (5 bases). Trimming left V 5 bases short and J 1 base short, with 9 bases between. This CDR3 is built from 13 residues. Germline V gene lookup returns CDR1 SGHVS and CDR2 FQNEAQ. The CDR3 spells CASSPDLSYEQYF. The CDR3 nucleotides read TGTGCCAGCAGCCCGGACTTATCCTACGAGCAGTACTTC.

This rearrangement joins TRBV6-2 or TRBV6-3 to TRBJ2-6, with unresolved D. The CDR3 is 13 residues long. From germline, CDR1 is MNHEY and CDR2 SVGEGT. V was clipped by 0 bases and J by 3 bases, with 0 bases between them. The CDR3 sequence: CASSYSGANVLTF. The DNA of the CDR3 is TGTGCCAGCAGTTACTCTGGGGCCAACGTCCTGACTTTC.

This rearrangement joins TRBV19 to TRBJ1-2; a weak D match, TRBD1 (6 bases). Trimming pared 8 bases from V and 4 bases from J, leaving 14 bases between. CDR1 is LNHDA and CDR2 is SQIVND in the germline V gene (reference sequence). This CDR3 is built from 13 residues. The CDR3 loop is CASSETGVYGYTF. DNA of the CDR3: TGTGCCAGTTCGGAGACAGGCGTCTATGGCTACACCTTC.

This clone was seen more than once but under ten times. The chain is built from TRBV2 and TRBJ2-1; 12 bases fit TRBD2. Germline CDR1 and CDR2: SNHLY and FYNNEI. The CDR3 loop spans 18 amino acids. With 6 bases clipped from V and 1 base from J, the junction kept 10 bases outside the gene matches. CDR3 sequence reads: CASRQLAGGFQSYNEQFF. As DNA, the CDR3 is TGTGCCAGCAGGCAACTAGCGGGGGGCTTCCAATCCTACAATGAGCAGTTCTTC.

The V gene is TRBV10-3, the J gene TRBJ2-5; D uncertain. The CDR3 sequence is 13 residues long. The V end lost 10 bases, the J end lost 2 bases, and 14 bases lay between the germline ends. The germline CDR1 and CDR2 sequences are ENHRY and SYGVKD. The CDR3 sequence is CATASAGQETQYF. DNA for the CDR3: TGTGCCACCGCTTCCGCCGGGCAAGAGACCCAGTACTTC.

V and J are TRBV6-2 or TRBV6-3 and TRBJ2-1; 7 positions match TRBD1. Germline CDR1 and CDR2: MNHEY and SVGEGT. This CDR3 contains 15 residues. V lost 6 bases to trimming and J lost 3 bases; unmatched junction nucleotides: 8. This CDR3 reads CASSLRGQFYNEQFF. The CDR3 nucleotides are TGTGCCAGCAGCCTTAGGGGGCAGTTCTACAATGAGCAGTTCTTC.

The chain combines TRBV3-1 (or the pseudogene TRBV3-2) with TRBJ2-7; D perhaps matches TRBD1 (6 bases). Germline CDR1 LGHDT, CDR2 YNNKEL (reference sequence). This CDR3 spans 17 amino acids. V gave up 4 bases and J gave up 2 bases, with 21 bases separating them. The DNA for the CDR3 is TGTGCCAGCAGCCTCATACCGGGACACGGAAGGGCCTACGAGCAGTACTTC. Translated: CASSLIPGHGRAYEQYF.

The chain recombines TRBV2 with TRBJ1-3, with 10 bases identical to TRBD1. Germline CDR1 and CDR2: SNHLY and FYNNEI. The junction had 8 bases not matched to a gene; V was cut back by 6 bases and J by 9 bases. The CDR3 runs to 14 residues. CDR3 loop: CASRTGTGESTIYF. The DNA of the CDR3 is TGTGCCAGCAGAACCGGGACAGGGGAAAGCACCATATATTTT.

This chain uses TRBV19 with TRBJ1-6, with 8 bases aligning to TRBD1. CDR1 and CDR2 from the germline V gene are LNHDA and SQIVND (reference sequence). There are 14 residues in the CDR3. Trimming at V came to 4 bases and at J to 7 bases, leaving 3 bases not matched to a gene. The CDR3 sequence is CASSKAGGNSPLHF. CDR3 in DNA: TGTGCCAGTAGTAAGGCAGGGGGCAATTCACCCCTCCACTTT.

This chain links TRBV5-1 with TRBJ1-4; TRBD1 matches at 10 bases. The CDR3 runs 16 residues. Germline CDR1 and CDR2: SGHRS and YFSETQ. The V gene end was trimmed by 0 bases and the J gene end by 8 bases; junction bases not matched to a gene: 7. CDR3 sequence reads: CASSLGDRGRAEKLFF. CDR3 bases: TGCGCCAGCAGCTTGGGTGACAGGGGGCGAGCCGAAAAACTGTTTTTT.

This chain joins TRBV13 and TRBJ1-1, with D perhaps TRBD1 (6 bases). The ends were cut back, 1 base at V and 7 bases at J, with 16 bases in the middle. The germline V gene encodes CDR1 PRHDT and CDR2 FYEKMQ (reference sequence). This CDR3 is 15 amino acids long. The CDR3 is CASSLARQVDHEAFF. The CDR3, as DNA: TGTGCCAGCAGCTTAGCCCGACAGGTCGATCATGAAGCTTTCTTT.

The chain is built from TRBV28 and TRBJ2-1; D is ambiguous. Germline values: CDR1 MDHEN, CDR2 SYDVKM. V lost 5 bases, J lost 9 bases, and 11 bases lay in between. The CDR3 covers 12 residues. Here the CDR3 DNA reads TGTGCCAGCAGTCCTGGGATGCCTGAGCAGTTCTTC. Translating gives CASSPGMPEQFF. The variable domain in full, with the rest retrieved from reference TRBV28 and TRBJ2-1, is DVKVTQSSRYLVKRTGEKVFLECVQDMDHENMFWYRQDPGLGLRLIYFSYDVKMKEKGDIPEGYSVSREKKERFSLILESASTNQTSMYLCASSPGMPEQFFGPGTRLTVL.

The chain employs TRBV19 and TRBJ2-7; 7 bases are a match to TRBD2. The CDR3 extends over 15 amino acids. CDR1 LNHDA and CDR2 SQIVND come from the germline V gene (reference sequence). The V gene end was trimmed by 3 bases and the J gene end by 2 bases; junction bases not matched to a gene: 7. The CDR3, as DNA: TGTGCCAGTAGTATCCGACTAGCTCCCACCTACGAGCAGTACTTC. Its translation is CASSIRLAPTYEQYF.

This clone occurred a few times. The chain employs TRBV12-5 and TRBJ1-3; D call uncertain. The CDR3 contains 13 residues. V lost 5 bases to trimming and J lost 4 bases, with 9 bases between them. Germline loops: CDR1 LGHNT, CDR2 FRNRAP. In DNA form, the CDR3 reads TGTGCTAGTGGTCCTGACCCGGGAAACACCATATATTTT. This sequence encodes CASGPDPGNTIYF.

The rearrangement joins TRBV18 to TRBJ2-3; the match to TRBD2 covers 9 bases. V was clipped by 1 base and J by 3 bases; unmatched bases: 2. Germline lookup yields CDR1 KGHSH and CDR2 LQKENI. This CDR3 spans 15 amino acids. The CDR3 spells CASSPLAGVTDTQYF. The CDR3 DNA is TGTGCCAGCTCACCACTAGCGGGAGTTACAGATACGCAGTATTTT.

The chain carries TRBV5-4 and TRBJ1-3; D ambiguous. Trimming shortened V by 0 bases and J by 0 bases, and 7 bases separated the two germline ends. The CDR3 length is 15 residues. The germline gives CDR1 SGHNT, CDR2 YYREEE (reference sequence). CDR3: CASSLDASSGNTIYF. The CDR3 nucleotides read TGTGCCAGCAGCTTGGACGCGAGCTCTGGAAACACCATATATTTT. The full variable domain, completed using reference TRBV5-4 and TRBJ1-3, is ETGVTQSPTHLIKTRGQQVTLRCSSQSGHNTVSWYQQALGQGPQFIFQYYREEENGRGNFPPRFSGLQFPNYSSELNVNALELDDSALYLCASSLDASSGNTIYFGEGSWLTVV.

This clone was seen a single time. The chain links TRBV7-2 to TRBJ1-5; D perhaps matches TRBD1 (5 bases). Germline-derived CDR1 and CDR2 are SGHTA and FQGNSA. With 3 bases removed from V and 4 bases from J, the gap between germline ends came to 22 bases. The CDR3 extends over 18 amino acids. The CDR3: CASSFWPRGAEGNQPQHF. The CDR3 bases are TGTGCCAGCAGCTTTTGGCCTCGTGGGGCGGAGGGAAATCAGCCCCAGCATTTT.

The chain recombines TRBV6-2 or TRBV6-3 with TRBJ2-3; D remains unclear. V dropped 3 bases and J dropped 5 bases, with 3 bases sitting between them. There are 11 residues in the CDR3. From germline, CDR1 is MNHEY and CDR2 SVGEGT. This CDR3 reads CASSYIDTQYF. DNA for the CDR3: TGTGCCAGCAGTTATATAGATACGCAGTATTTT.

This chain connects TRBV4-3 to TRBJ2-7; D is unclear. CDR3 size: 15 residues. The V end was cut by 1 base, the J end by 0 bases, with 10 bases between. The germline V gene has CDR1 LGHNA and CDR2 YSLEER. CDR3 in DNA: TGCGCCAGCAGCCAAGTCGCTAGTTACTCCTACGAGCAGTACTTC. Protein sequence: CASSQVASYSYEQYF.